This is a list of T cell receptor beta chains from one sample in a study of CD8 T cells in ankylosing spondylitis. A single record per CDR3 protein comes from TCRdb applying MiXCR to the 5' RACE reads. The sample lists approximately 540,000 distinct CDR3 sequences; about 12% were seen once. The material sequenced was blood, either unsorted or a sorted T cell fraction (not recorded which). The receptor source for this set is a male donor with ankylosing spondylitis. Both conserved end residues are part of each CDR3. D genes are given only for firm matches. Clone size is stated in some rows and not others, as once, few, many or a class when expanded.

CDR3 protein: CASGFREDTEAFF; CDR3 DNA: TGTGCTAGTGGTTTCAGGGAGGACACTGAAGCTTTCTTT; V gene: TRBV12-5; D gene: .; CDR3 length: 13; clone size: few; J gene: TRBJ1-1
CDR3 protein: CASSSDYSSYNEQFF; CDR3 DNA: TGCGCCAGCAGCTCCGACTACTCCTCCTACAATGAGCAGTTCTTC; V gene: TRBV10-2; D gene: .; CDR3 length: 15; clone size: .; J gene: TRBJ2-1
CDR3 protein: CASSSRGSSYNSPLHF; CDR3 DNA: TGTGCCAGCAGCTCCCGGGGGAGCTCCTATAATTCACCCCTCCACTTT; V gene: TRBV11-2; D gene: .; CDR3 length: 16; clone size: .; J gene: TRBJ1-6
CDR3 protein: CASSLTRGPGTGELFF; CDR3 DNA: TGCGCCAGCAGCTTGACTCGGGGGCCAGGCACCGGGGAGCTGTTTTTT; V gene: TRBV5-1; D gene: .; CDR3 length: 16; clone size: many; J gene: TRBJ2-2
CDR3 protein: CSARGRDSQPQHF; CDR3 DNA: TGCAGTGCTAGAGGCCGGGACAGCCAGCCCCAGCATTTT; V gene: TRBV20-1; D gene: TRBD1; CDR3 length: 13; clone size: few; J gene: TRBJ1-5
CDR3 protein: CASSGQVTGDTQYF; CDR3 DNA: TGTGCCAGCAGCGGCCAGGTTACCGGAGATACGCAGTATTTT; V gene: TRBV9; D gene: .; CDR3 length: 14; clone size: few; J gene: TRBJ2-3
CDR3 protein: CSAHPGLAGGGDEQFF; CDR3 DNA: TGCAGTGCTCACCCGGGACTAGCGGGAGGAGGCGATGAGCAGTTCTTC; V gene: TRBV20-1; D gene: TRBD2; CDR3 length: 16; clone size: few; J gene: TRBJ2-1
CDR3 protein: CSAKVTRGTYEQYF; CDR3 DNA: TGCAGTGCTAAAGTCACGCGGGGGACCTACGAGCAGTACTTC; V gene: TRBV20-1; D gene: TRBD2; CDR3 length: 14; clone size: .; J gene: TRBJ2-7
CDR3 protein: CAIKGTYNEQFF; CDR3 DNA: TGTGCCATCAAGGGGACCTACAATGAGCAGTTCTTC; V gene: TRBV10-3; D gene: .; CDR3 length: 12; clone size: many; J gene: TRBJ2-1
CDR3 protein: CASSQQGPNTEAFF; CDR3 DNA: TGTGCCAGCAGTCAACAGGGACCGAACACTGAAGCTTTCTTT; V gene: TRBV12-3/TRBV12-4; D gene: .; CDR3 length: 14; clone size: .; J gene: TRBJ1-1
CDR3 protein: CSASRGGSEQQFF; CDR3 DNA: TGCAGTGCTAGCAGGGGAGGGAGCGAGCAGCAGTTCTTC; V gene: TRBV20-1; D gene: .; CDR3 length: 13; clone size: few; J gene: TRBJ2-1
CDR3 protein: CSVGDSRDSANYGYTF; CDR3 DNA: TGCAGCGTAGGAGACTCCCGGGACAGTGCTAACTATGGCTACACCTTC; V gene: TRBV29-1; D gene: TRBD1; CDR3 length: 16; clone size: few; J gene: TRBJ1-2
CDR3 protein: CSVVPLAGTYNEQFF; CDR3 DNA: TGCAGCGTTGTACCGCTAGCGGGGACCTACAATGAGCAGTTCTTC; V gene: TRBV29-1; D gene: TRBD2; CDR3 length: 15; clone size: few; J gene: TRBJ2-1
CDR3 protein: CASSLDRGQGVGAFF; CDR3 DNA: TGTGCCAGCAGCTTAGATAGGGGACAGGGGGTCGGGGCTTTCTTT; V gene: TRBV7-2; D gene: TRBD1; CDR3 length: 15; clone size: .; J gene: TRBJ1-1
CDR3 protein: CASSRVQGAPMNTEAFF; CDR3 DNA: TGTGCCAGCAGCCGAGTGCAGGGGGCCCCTATGAACACTGAAGCTTTCTTT; V gene: TRBV3-1; D gene: TRBD1; CDR3 length: 17; clone size: few; J gene: TRBJ1-1
CDR3 protein: CASSVARGSYNEQFF; CDR3 DNA: TGTGCCAGCAGCGTGGCCAGGGGGTCCTACAATGAGCAGTTCTTC; V gene: TRBV9; D gene: TRBD1; CDR3 length: 15; clone size: few; J gene: TRBJ2-1
CDR3 protein: CASSRGLAGVDTQYF; CDR3 DNA: TGTGCCAGCAGCAGGGGACTAGCGGGAGTTGATACGCAGTATTTT; V gene: TRBV5-6; D gene: TRBD2; CDR3 length: 15; clone size: few; J gene: TRBJ2-3
CDR3 protein: CASSPAQASNYGYTF; CDR3 DNA: TGTGCCAGCAGCCCCGCGCAGGCATCTAACTATGGCTACACCTTC; V gene: TRBV7-2; D gene: .; CDR3 length: 15; clone size: .; J gene: TRBJ1-2
CDR3 protein: CASSRTFGSYNEQFF; CDR3 DNA: TGCGCCAGCAGCCGGACTTTTGGCTCCTACAATGAGCAGTTCTTC; V gene: TRBV4-1; D gene: .; CDR3 length: 15; clone size: .; J gene: TRBJ2-1
CDR3 protein: CASSVAAPNEQFF; CDR3 DNA: TGTGCCAGCAGCGTAGCAGCGCCGAATGAGCAGTTCTTC; V gene: TRBV9; D gene: .; CDR3 length: 13; clone size: .; J gene: TRBJ2-1
CDR3 protein: CASSRLAGGPDEQFF; CDR3 DNA: TGTGCCAGCAGCAGACTAGCGGGAGGGCCGGATGAGCAGTTCTTC; V gene: TRBV7-9; D gene: TRBD2; CDR3 length: 15; clone size: few; J gene: TRBJ2-1
CDR3 protein: CASSHSGNSYNEQFF; CDR3 DNA: TGCGCCAGCAGCCATAGCGGTAACTCCTACAATGAGCAGTTCTTC; V gene: TRBV5-1; D gene: .; CDR3 length: 15; clone size: few; J gene: TRBJ2-1
CDR3 protein: CASSPGGSIEKLFF; CDR3 DNA: TGTGCCAGCAGCCCCGGGGGGTCGATTGAAAAACTGTTTTTT; V gene: TRBV12-3/TRBV12-4; D gene: .; CDR3 length: 14; clone size: many; J gene: TRBJ1-4
CDR3 protein: CAWSPSGLYEQFF; CDR3 DNA: TGTGCCTGGAGTCCCTCGGGACTTTATGAGCAGTTCTTC; V gene: TRBV30; D gene: .; CDR3 length: 13; clone size: .; J gene: TRBJ2-1
CDR3 protein: CASSLLNTDTQYF; CDR3 DNA: TGTGCCAGCAGCTTGCTGAACACAGATACGCAGTATTTT; V gene: TRBV7-9; D gene: .; CDR3 length: 13; clone size: few; J gene: TRBJ2-3
CDR3 protein: CASSFLDRTEAFF; CDR3 DNA: TGCGCCAGCAGCTTTCTAGATCGGACTGAAGCTTTCTTT; V gene: TRBV5-1; D gene: .; CDR3 length: 13; clone size: .; J gene: TRBJ1-1
CDR3 protein: CSVLRVGPPAPDTQYF; CDR3 DNA: TGCAGCGTGCTTCGAGTGGGGCCCCCGGCGCCAGATACGCAGTATTTT; V gene: TRBV29-1; D gene: .; CDR3 length: 16; clone size: .; J gene: TRBJ2-3
CDR3 protein: CASSPGTGGNSPLHF; CDR3 DNA: TGCGCCAGCAGCCCTGGGACAGGAGGCAATTCACCCCTCCACTTT; V gene: TRBV5-1; D gene: TRBD1; CDR3 length: 15; clone size: many; J gene: TRBJ1-6
CDR3 protein: CASPPDRGFTGELFF; CDR3 DNA: TGTGCCAGCCCTCCGGACAGGGGCTTTACCGGGGAGCTGTTTTTT; V gene: TRBV5-6; D gene: TRBD1; CDR3 length: 15; clone size: .; J gene: TRBJ2-2
CDR3 protein: CAIRGNLNTEAFF; CDR3 DNA: TGTGCCATCCGGGGGAATTTGAACACTGAAGCTTTCTTT; V gene: TRBV11-3; D gene: .; CDR3 length: 13; clone size: few; J gene: TRBJ1-1
CDR3 protein: CASPQNPTPWDNEQFF; CDR3 DNA: TGTGCCAGCCCACAAAACCCCACACCCTGGGACAATGAGCAGTTCTTC; V gene: TRBV3-1; D gene: .; CDR3 length: 16; clone size: .; J gene: TRBJ2-1
CDR3 protein: CASSYGSTHEQFF; CDR3 DNA: TGTGCCAGCAGTTACGGCTCCACCCATGAGCAGTTCTTC; V gene: TRBV6-8; D gene: .; CDR3 length: 13; clone size: .; J gene: TRBJ2-1
CDR3 protein: CASSDPSGSWNEQFF; CDR3 DNA: TGTGCCAGCAGTGACCCTAGCGGGAGCTGGAATGAGCAGTTCTTC; V gene: TRBV25-1; D gene: TRBD2; CDR3 length: 15; clone size: .; J gene: TRBJ2-1
CDR3 protein: CASSLDRVKDNEQFF; CDR3 DNA: TGCGCCAGCAGCTTAGACAGGGTGAAGGACAATGAGCAGTTCTTC; V gene: TRBV5-1; D gene: TRBD1; CDR3 length: 15; clone size: many; J gene: TRBJ2-1
CDR3 protein: CASSLMTYEQYF; CDR3 DNA: TGTGCCAGCAGCTTAATGACCTACGAGCAGTACTTC; V gene: TRBV7-9; D gene: .; CDR3 length: 12; clone size: many; J gene: TRBJ2-7
CDR3 protein: CSALDARVNEQFF; CDR3 DNA: TGCAGTGCCCTGGATGCTAGAGTCAATGAGCAGTTCTTC; V gene: TRBV20-1; D gene: .; CDR3 length: 13; clone size: .; J gene: TRBJ2-1
CDR3 protein: CASRLTGVHEQFF; CDR3 DNA: TGTGCCAGCAGATTGACCGGGGTACATGAGCAGTTCTTC; V gene: TRBV12-3/TRBV12-4; D gene: .; CDR3 length: 13; clone size: many; J gene: TRBJ2-1
CDR3 protein: CATSKDRGREQYF; CDR3 DNA: TGTGCCACCAGCAAAGACAGGGGGCGAGAGCAGTACTTC; V gene: TRBV15; D gene: TRBD1; CDR3 length: 13; clone size: .; J gene: TRBJ2-7
CDR3 protein: CASSARTSGRPEQFF; CDR3 DNA: TGTGCCAGCAGCGCCCGGACTAGCGGGAGGCCCGAGCAGTTCTTC; V gene: TRBV7-2; D gene: TRBD2; CDR3 length: 15; clone size: many; J gene: TRBJ2-1
CDR3 protein: CASSPDRADQPQHF; CDR3 DNA: TGCGCCAGCAGCCCGGACAGGGCCGATCAGCCCCAGCATTTT; V gene: TRBV5-1; D gene: TRBD1; CDR3 length: 14; clone size: few; J gene: TRBJ1-5
CDR3 protein: CASRPEDRLNGYTF; CDR3 DNA: TGTGCCAGCAGGCCGGAGGACAGACTAAATGGCTACACCTTC; V gene: TRBV27; D gene: .; CDR3 length: 14; clone size: .; J gene: TRBJ1-2
CDR3 protein: CASASGAQIDTQYF; CDR3 DNA: TGTGCCAGCGCTAGCGGGGCACAGATAGATACGCAGTATTTT; V gene: TRBV9; D gene: TRBD2; CDR3 length: 14; clone size: .; J gene: TRBJ2-3
CDR3 protein: CASSQVTRPSYNEQFF; CDR3 DNA: TGTGCCAGCAGCCAGGTGACTAGACCGAGCTACAATGAGCAGTTCTTC; V gene: TRBV4-2; D gene: .; CDR3 length: 16; clone size: .; J gene: TRBJ2-1
CDR3 protein: CASSQEDGPRRGQYF; CDR3 DNA: TGTGCCAGCAGCCAAGAGGACGGACCCCGGAGGGGGCAGTATTTT; V gene: TRBV3-1; D gene: .; CDR3 length: 15; clone size: few; J gene: TRBJ2-3
CDR3 protein: CSAARGEAFF; CDR3 DNA: TGCAGTGCTGCCCGGGGTGAAGCTTTCTTT; V gene: TRBV20-1; D gene: .; CDR3 length: 10; clone size: few; J gene: TRBJ1-1
CDR3 protein: CASNRGTWETQYF; CDR3 DNA: TGTGCCAGCAACAGGGGCACATGGGAGACCCAGTACTTC; V gene: TRBV14; D gene: TRBD1; CDR3 length: 13; clone size: .; J gene: TRBJ2-5